The text below deals with one T cell receptor (beta chain). Its antigen remains unidentified. The source of the sample is a study of T cell responses to AZD1222 COVID-19 vaccine. Study observations and caveats: In a largely white British group with more females than males, clonal diversity was possibly underestimated. In all cases, repertoires were sampled only after the peak T cell response. Baseline antibody screening turned up just a handful of seropositive AZD1222 recipients.

The table came from immunoSEQ multiplex PCR; TCRdb's copy has only in-frame clones and leaves some out. Here the sample spans some 190,000 clones, about 89% being singletons. Whether given at about 4 or about 12 weeks, second doses were pooled. The V gene's germline CDR1 is ENHRY and CDR2 SYGVKD. This CDR3 has 13 amino acids. Trimming took off 4 bases at V and 0 bases at J, with 6 bases between the two ends. The sample was peripheral blood, taken 28 days after the second AZD1222 dose. The V gene is TRBV10-3, the J gene TRBJ1-1; no clear D gene. The receptor was isolated from an adult who received the AZD1222 COVID-19 vaccine. The CDR3 sequence: CAISGTMNTEAFF. CDR3 nucleotide sequence: TGTGCCATCAGTGGAACGATGAACACTGAAGCTTTCTTT.